This entry lists 3 T cell receptor beta chains sequenced from one sample in a study of post-analysis software for immune sequencing data. Study findings and constraints: Five TRBV segments, including TRBV5-6, TRBV5-1 and TRBV20-1, were more frequent in patients than controls.

Their target antigens are unknown. Prepared libraries of TCR beta cDNA carried unique molecular identifiers. TCRdb processed the PCR reads anew with MiXCR; each CDR3 protein has one entry. The sample lists about 570,000 distinct CDR3 sequences; less than 40% were seen once. Sequencing input: blood. These TCRs come from a girl under 18 with multiple sclerosis.

The V gene is TRBV2, the J gene TRBJ2-1; 7 nucleotides agree with TRBD1. CDR3 length: 15 residues. In germline, CDR1 is SNHLY, CDR2 FYNNEI. V was pared by 6 bases and J by 6 bases, with 11 bases of the junction left unmatched. CDR3 protein: CASRADQGVGNEQFF. The CDR3 bases are TGTGCCAGCAGGGCTGATCAGGGGGTTGGCAATGAGCAGTTCTTC.

The V gene is TRBV29-1, the J gene TRBJ1-5; 10 bases match TRBD1. CDR1 is SQVTM, CDR2 ANQGSEA, per germline. This CDR3 contains 19 residues. The V gene end was trimmed by 4 bases and the J gene end by 5 bases; junction bases not matched to a gene: 20. The CDR3 reads CSVANLTGTGVPVHQPQHF. CDR3 nucleotide sequence: TGCAGCGTTGCGAACCTTACCGGGACAGGGGTACCAGTCCATCAGCCCCAGCATTTT.

V gene TRBV6-1 combines with J gene TRBJ2-2; no clear D gene. V was shortened by 4 bases and J by 5 bases, with 11 bases between the two germline ends. The germline gives CDR1 MNHNS, CDR2 SASEGT. The CDR3 is 14 amino acids. Here the CDR3 reads CASSVPTVTGELFF. Here the CDR3 DNA reads TGTGCCAGCAGTGTCCCGACCGTTACCGGGGAGCTGTTTTTT.